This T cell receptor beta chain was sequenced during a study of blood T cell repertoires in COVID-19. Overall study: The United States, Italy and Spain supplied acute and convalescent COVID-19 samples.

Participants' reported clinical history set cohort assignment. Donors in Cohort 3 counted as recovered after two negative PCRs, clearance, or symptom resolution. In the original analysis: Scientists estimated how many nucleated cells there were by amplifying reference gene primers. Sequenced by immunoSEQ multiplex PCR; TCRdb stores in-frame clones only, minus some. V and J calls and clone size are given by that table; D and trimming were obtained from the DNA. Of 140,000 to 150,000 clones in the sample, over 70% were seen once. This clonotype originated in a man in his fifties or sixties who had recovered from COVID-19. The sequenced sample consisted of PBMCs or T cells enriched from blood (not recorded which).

This CDR3 is CASSFPLSGNTIYF. The CDR3 DNA reads TGTGCCAGCAGCTTCCCCCTCTCTGGAAACACCATATATTTT. The V and J genes are TRBV5-4 and TRBJ1-3, with D unclear. CDR3 size: 14 residues. From germline, CDR1 is SGHNT and CDR2 YYREEE (reference sequence). Trimming took 2 bases from V and 0 from J, leaving 6 bases between them.